The 18 T cell receptor beta chains below all came from one sample that was sequenced in a study of T cell responses to AZD1222 COVID-19 vaccine. The repertoire was sequenced with immunoSEQ multiplex PCR; TCRdb's copy has only in-frame clones and lacks some. Of roughly 270,000 clones in the sample, about 94% are singletons; the top ten hold approximately 0.52%. The sample was peripheral blood, taken 28 days after the second AZD1222 dose. The receptors come from an adult who received the AZD1222 COVID-19 vaccine.

This clone was recorded once. The chain has TRBV5-1 and TRBJ1-2; 7 bases align to TRBD1. J was trimmed by 5 bases and V by 4 bases; bases with no gene match: 8. The CDR3 consists of 14 residues. CDR1 SGHRS and CDR2 YFSETQ come from the germline V gene. DNA of the CDR3: TGCGCCAGCAGCCCTGAGCCAGGGGGGTATGGCTACACCTTC. Amino acids: CASSPEPGGYGYTF. The complete variable domain, with remaining parts taken from reference TRBV5-1 and TRBJ1-2, reads KAGVTQTPRYLIKTRGQQVTLSCSPISGHRSVSWYQQTPGQGLQFLFEYFSETQRNKGNFPGRFSGRQFSNSRSEMNVSTLELGDSALYLCASSPEPGGYGYTFGSGTRLTVV.

The V and J genes are TRBV28 and TRBJ2-5; no clear D gene. Germline-derived CDR1 and CDR2 are MDHEN and SYDVKM. Trimming took 2 bases from V and 5 from J, leaving 3 bases between them. This CDR3 comprises 11 residues. CDR3 sequence reads: CASSLSETQYF. CDR3 DNA sequence: TGTGCCAGCAGTTTAAGTGAGACCCAGTACTTC.

The chain links TRBV13 to TRBJ2-7, with 8 positions matching TRBD2. The trim removed 4 bases at V and 3 bases at J, leaving 5 bases unmatched. The germline gives CDR1 PRHDT, CDR2 FYEKMQ (reference sequence). The CDR3 loop spans 14 amino acids. The CDR3 loop reads CASSSSGGGYEQYF. As DNA, the CDR3 is TGTGCCAGCAGCTCGAGCGGGGGTGGCTACGAGCAGTACTTC. The complete variable domain, with remaining parts taken from reference TRBV13 and TRBJ2-7, reads AAGVIQSPRHLIKEKRETATLKCYPIPRHDTVYWYQQGPGQDPQFLISFYEKMQSDKGSIPDRFSAQQFSDYHSELNMSSLELGDSALYFCASSSSGGGYEQYFGPGTRLTVT.

This clone was observed a single time. The rearrangement uses TRBV11-3 and TRBJ1-5; D is ambiguous. Trimming shortened V by 6 bases and J by 0 bases, and 12 bases separated the two germline ends. The CDR3 spans 15 residues. Germline V gene sequence: CDR1 SGHNT, CDR2 YENEEA. The CDR3 sequence: CASSSGSCSNQPQHF. The CDR3 region has the DNA TGTGCCAGCAGTTCCGGGTCTTGTAGCAATCAGCCCCAGCATTTT.

The gene calls are TRBV6-1 and TRBJ2-7; D possibly corresponds to TRBD1 (6 bases). This CDR3 has 14 amino acids. The V and J ends lost 2 bases and 6 bases respectively, with 14 bases between them. Germline-derived CDR1 and CDR2 are MNHNS and SASEGT. In DNA, the CDR3 is TGTGCCAGCAGTGAATCAGGGGCCCTTAGCGAGCAGTACTTC. It yields the protein CASSESGALSEQYF.

The chain combines TRBV4-1 with TRBJ2-5; D unresolved. The CDR3 covers 16 residues. Germline CDR1 MGHRA, CDR2 YSYEKL. V was pared by 0 bases and J by 5 bases, with 16 bases between. The CDR3 DNA reads as TGCGCCAGCAGCCAAGATCCGGGCCCCGCGAGGGAGACCCAGTACTTC. Encoded protein: CASSQDPGPARETQYF.

As concerns this clone: At one end the junction does not follow the germline gene, possibly because of a read error. This chain links TRBV5-5 with TRBJ2-5, with 9 bases aligning to TRBD1. The CDR3 loop spans 12 amino acids. Germline V gene lookup returns CDR1 SGHKS and CDR2 YYEKEE (reference sequence). CDR3 region: CASRMTGGNLHF. In DNA, the CDR3 is TGTGCCAGCAGAATGACAGGGGGAAATTTGCACTTC. Using reference TRBV5-5 and TRBJ2-5 for the parts outside the CDR3, the full variable domain is DAGVTQSPTHLIKTRGQQVTLRCSPISGHKSVSWYQQVLGQGPQFIFQYYEKEERGRGNFPDRFSARQFPNYSSELNVNALLLGDSALYLCASRMTGGNLHFGPGTRLLVL.

This chain uses TRBV28 with TRBJ1-2, with D possibly matching TRBD1 (5 bases). The V end was cut by 2 bases, the J end by 0 bases, with 10 bases between. The CDR3 runs 15 residues. The germline gives CDR1 MDHEN, CDR2 SYDVKM. The DNA of the CDR3 is TGTGCCAGCAGTTTACGTCCAGGGCCTAACTATGGCTACACCTTC. It is translated as CASSLRPGPNYGYTF.

V and J are TRBV19 and TRBJ2-2; D ambiguous. The germline V gene has CDR1 LNHDA and CDR2 SQIVND (reference sequence). This CDR3 region has 13 residues. Trimming took off 5 bases at V and 5 bases at J, with 9 bases between the two ends. The CDR3 bases are TGTGCCAGTAGTGCCAGGAATACCGGGGAGCTGTTTTTT. Its translation is CASSARNTGELFF.

This chain links TRBV7-9 with TRBJ2-5; D is ambiguous. V gave up 1 base and J gave up 1 base, with 7 bases separating them. The length of the CDR3 is 14 residues. Germline loops: CDR1 SEHNR, CDR2 FQNEAQ (reference sequence). The CDR3 spells CASSLESVQETQYF. The DNA of the CDR3 is TGTGCCAGCAGCTTAGAAAGCGTCCAAGAGACCCAGTACTTC.

Note on this clone: Other nucleotide sequences from this sample produce the same CDR3. The rearrangement joins TRBV7-2 to TRBJ2-7; 8 bases line up with TRBD2. V dropped 2 bases and J dropped 0; count of bases not matched to a gene: 0. The CDR3 covers 14 residues. In germline, CDR1 is SGHTA, CDR2 FQGNSA. DNA of the CDR3: TGTGCCAGCAGCTTAACTAGCGGCTCCTACGAGCAGTACTTC. This encodes CASSLTSGSYEQYF.

The CDR3 reads CASGQGGDNEQFF. DNA for the CDR3: TGTGCCAGCGGACAGGGTGGGGACAATGAGCAGTTCTTC. The chain combines TRBV11-3 with TRBJ2-1; TRBD1 aligns across 8 bases. In germline, CDR1 is SGHNT, CDR2 YENEEA. Trimming at V came to 8 bases and at J to 5 bases, leaving 5 bases not matched to a gene. This CDR3 is built from 13 residues. Variable domain in full (rest from reference TRBV11-3 and TRBJ2-1): EAGVVQSPRYKIIEKKQPVAFWCNPISGHNTLYWYLQNLGQGPELLIRYENEEAVDDSQLPKDRFSAERLKGVDSTLKIQPAELGDSAVYLCASGQGGDNEQFFGPGTRLTVL.

The genes are TRBV28 and TRBJ2-4; a possible D gene is TRBD2 (6 bases). The V and J ends lost 5 bases and 9 bases respectively, with 23 bases between them. Germline CDR1 is MDHEN and CDR2 is SYDVKM. The CDR3 sequence is 16 residues long. The CDR3 DNA follows: TGTGCCAGCAGTCTACTCGGGGCGGCCCAGGGAGGCATTCAGTACTTC. It codes for CASSLLGAAQGGIQYF.

V gene TRBV5-1 combines with J gene TRBJ1-2; no clear D. The germline V and J ends were trimmed by 0 bases and 5 bases, with 8 bases remaining between them. This CDR3 is 13 amino acids long. Germline CDR1 SGHRS, CDR2 YFSETQ. CDR3 loop: CASSLAGEYGYTF. Here the CDR3 DNA reads TGCGCCAGCAGCTTGGCCGGGGAATATGGCTACACCTTC.

About this clone itself: The same CDR3 can be traced to other DNA sequences in this sample. This rearrangement joins TRBV19 to TRBJ2-7; D call uncertain. Trimming cost V 1 base and J 1 base, with 8 bases left between them. From germline, CDR1 is LNHDA and CDR2 SQIVND (reference sequence). The CDR3 has 14 residues. The CDR3 here is CASSIGGGSYEQYF. The CDR3 DNA follows: TGTGCCAGTAGTATAGGAGGTGGGTCCTACGAGCAGTACTTC.

The chain employs TRBV7-2 and TRBJ2-2, with D uncertain. V gave up 5 bases and J gave up 0 bases, with 10 bases separating them. CDR3 size: 15 residues. Germline CDR1 reads SGHTA; CDR2 reads FQGNSA. Written as DNA, the CDR3 is TGTGCCAGCAGCCCGCGGTTCGCGAACACCGGGGAGCTGTTTTTT. Protein sequence: CASSPRFANTGELFF.

Worth noting for this clone: Other nucleotide sequences in the sample specify the same CDR3. The chain joins TRBV6-2 or TRBV6-3 to TRBJ2-5; D may be TRBD2 (5 bases). CDR1 is MNHEY and CDR2 is SVGEGT in the germline V gene. V was trimmed by 2 bases and J by 5 bases, leaving 6 bases between them. This CDR3 has 12 residues. The CDR3 region has the DNA TGTGCCAGCAGTTACAGGAGGGAGACCCAGTACTTC. Translating it yields CASSYRRETQYF.

The chain is built from TRBV10-3 and TRBJ1-2, with D maybe TRBD1 (5 bases). Germline values: CDR1 ENHRY, CDR2 SYGVKD. With 0 bases removed from V and 8 bases from J, the gap between germline ends came to 19 bases. The CDR3 covers 16 residues. Here the CDR3 DNA reads TGTGCCATCAGTGAGTCGACCGGACCGGGGCTGAGCGGCTACACCTTC. Protein: CAISESTGPGLSGYTF.